A single sample is the source of the 29 T cell receptor beta chains below, sequenced in a study of shared clonotypes between healthy human individuals. Measured with immunoSEQ multiplex PCR; TCRdb has only the in-frame clones, and not every one. The sample holds approximately 500,000 clones; 60% to 80% are singletons and the top ten take around 12%. Sequencing was performed on PBMCs. These receptors all come from a woman between 40 and 55 years old in good health. Some clones in this sample may be carry-over from other donors' samples.

This clone was detected once. DNA for the CDR3: TGCGCCAGCAGCTTGGCCGCAGCGGGAGAGGGTGAGCAGTTCTTC. Its translation is CASSLAAAGEGEQFF. This rearrangement joins TRBV5-1 to TRBJ2-1; 8 bases align to TRBD2. CDR3 size: 15 residues. V lost 0 bases and J lost 9; bases outside the gene matches: 8. The germline V gene has CDR1 SGHRS and CDR2 YFSETQ.

The rearrangement joins TRBV10-3 to TRBJ2-2; D is perhaps TRBD1 (6 bases). The CDR3 runs to 16 residues. V shed 5 bases and J shed 0 bases, with 13 bases lying between them. The germline CDR1 and CDR2 sequences are ENHRY and SYGVKD. The CDR3 DNA is TGTGCCATCAGTAATGTAGGGGGAGCGAACACCGGGGAGCTGTTTTTT. It encodes CAISNVGGANTGELFF.

The V and J genes are TRBV4-3 and TRBJ1-5; D is unresolved. The V and J ends lost 0 bases and 3 bases respectively, with 12 bases between them. The CDR3 extends over 16 amino acids. Germline CDR1 reads LGHNA; CDR2 reads YSLEER. CDR3 sequence (DNA): TGCGCCAGCAGCCAAGATTTGGGCAGACTCAATCAGCCCCAGCATTTT. Its translation: CASSQDLGRLNQPQHF.

The CDR3 loop is CASSEAPRVLRQPQHF. As DNA, the CDR3 is TGTGCCAGCAGTGAAGCACCGCGGGTCCTGAGGCAGCCCCAGCATTTT. V is TRBV6-1 and J is TRBJ1-5; D not resolved. This CDR3 spans 16 amino acids. V was clipped by 0 bases and J by 7 bases, with 16 bases between them. Germline V gene sequence: CDR1 MNHNS, CDR2 SASEGT.

The V and J genes are TRBV7-3 and TRBJ2-5; D is ambiguous. The CDR3 contains 14 residues. Germline CDR1 reads SGHTA; CDR2 reads FQGTGA. The V gene lost 5 bases and the J gene lost 1 base, with 11 bases spanning the gap. The CDR3 here is CASSHRHGQETQYF. The CDR3 coding sequence is TGTGCCAGCAGCCACCGACACGGCCAAGAGACCCAGTACTTC.

V and J are TRBV29-1 and TRBJ1-5; D might be TRBD1 (6 bases). The V gene's germline CDR1 is SQVTM and CDR2 ANQGSEA. V gave up 6 bases and J gave up 0 bases, with 24 bases separating them. This CDR3 has 18 residues. The CDR3 here is CSVRADRGLVDSNQPQHF. The CDR3 coding sequence is TGCAGCGTCCGGGCGGACAGAGGGCTTGTAGATAGCAATCAGCCCCAGCATTTT.

The chain carries TRBV5-1 and TRBJ2-2; D ambiguous. This CDR3 region has 14 residues. Looked up from germline, CDR1 is SGHRS and CDR2 is YFSETQ. The V end lost 2 bases, the J end lost 5 bases, and 10 bases lay between the germline ends. The CDR3 region has the DNA TGCGCCAGCAGCTTAATCGATCCGACCGGGGAGCTGTTTTTT. Translating it yields CASSLIDPTGELFF.

As for this clone: This sequence may be a read error, since a much larger clone differs from it by one base. The chain links TRBV29-1 to TRBJ1-2; D might be TRBD1 (6 bases). Per germline, CDR1 SQVTM and CDR2 ANQGSEA. The CDR3 has 13 residues. Between the trimmed V and J ends, which lost 0 bases and 12 bases, there was a span of 17 bases. CDR3 loop: CSVEDITGLGNTF. The CDR3 nucleotides are TGCAGCGTTGAAGACATTACAGGGTTAGGCAACACCTTC. Full variable domain (rest looked up from reference TRBV29-1 and TRBJ1-2): SAVISQKPSRDICQRGTSLTIQCQVDSQVTMMFWYRQQPGQSLTLIATANQGSEATYESGFVIDKFPISRPNLTFSTLTVSNMSPEDSSIYLCSVEDITGLGNTFGSGTRLTVV.

The V gene is TRBV5-4, the J gene TRBJ1-5; TRBD1 matches at 11 bases. Germline CDR1 reads SGHNT; CDR2 reads YYREEE (reference sequence). The V and J ends lost 4 bases and 7 bases, in that order; junction bases with no gene match: 4. The CDR3 runs to 14 residues. CDR3 coding DNA: TGTGCCAGCAGCGCGGACAGGGGGCAGCAGCCCCAGCATTTT. Translated: CASSADRGQQPQHF.

On this clone itself: Just one base apart from a much larger clone, this may be a read error. The chain links TRBV6-6 to TRBJ2-3; D may be TRBD1 or TRBD2 (5 bases each). Germline CDR1 is MNHNY and CDR2 is SVGAGI (reference sequence). This CDR3 has 13 amino acids. Trimming removed 5 bases at V and 0 bases at J, with 6 bases between. CDR3 sequence reads: CASSRDSTDTQYF. DNA for the CDR3: TGTGCCAGCAGTCGGGACAGCACAGATACGCAGTATTTT.

This clone was observed a handful of times. This chain joins TRBV10-3 and TRBJ1-1; TRBD1 aligns across 7 bases. This CDR3 has 18 amino acids. Germline V CDR1 and CDR2: ENHRY, SYGVKD. V lost 4 bases to trimming and J lost 1 base; unmatched junction nucleotides: 15. The CDR3 loop is CAISAPGRGRDGNTEAFF. The CDR3 DNA sequence: TGTGCCATCAGTGCCCCCGGGAGGGGGCGGGATGGGAACACTGAAGCTTTCTTT.

V is TRBV5-1 and J is TRBJ1-1; possibly TRBD1 for D (5 bases). V was pared by 4 bases and J by 7 bases, with 23 bases between. This CDR3 spans 16 amino acids. From germline, CDR1 is SGHRS and CDR2 YFSETQ. CDR3 sequence reads: CASSHTPGSLGGEAFF. CDR3 nucleotides: TGCGCCAGCAGCCACACACCGGGGAGTCTGGGGGGTGAAGCTTTCTTT.

In DNA, the CDR3 is TGTGCCACCAGTCTCGACAGGATGTTGAAGACCCAGTACTTC. Encoded protein: CATSLDRMLKTQYF. The V and J genes are TRBV15 and TRBJ2-5; possible D gene TRBD1, 6 bases. Germline V gene sequence: CDR1 LNHNV, CDR2 YYDKDF (reference sequence). The V end lost 6 bases, the J end lost 6 bases, and 17 bases lay between the germline ends. The CDR3 spans 14 residues.

Worth noting for this clone: The sample contains more than one DNA sequence encoding this CDR3. The chain employs TRBV7-3 and TRBJ2-2; the D is unclear. V was trimmed by 5 bases and J by 3 bases, leaving 7 bases between them. The CDR3 totals 13 residues. CDR1 is SGHTA and CDR2 is FQGTGA in the germline V gene. The CDR3 protein is CASSEEHTGELFF. As DNA, the CDR3 is TGTGCCAGCAGCGAGGAACACACCGGGGAGCTGTTTTTT.

CDR3 bases: TGTGCCAGCAGCCCCCTTTTCGGCTATGGCTACACCTTC. Encoded protein: CASSPLFGYGYTF. The chain is built from TRBV6-5 and TRBJ1-2; D is unclear. V gave up 6 bases and J gave up 4 bases, with 12 bases separating them. The germline V gene encodes CDR1 MNHEY and CDR2 SVGAGI. The CDR3 consists of 13 residues.

The J gene is TRBJ2-1, the V gene TRBV6-5; D gene unclear. Trimming removed 3 bases from V and 4 bases from J, with 13 bases in between. The CDR3 spans 15 residues. CDR1 MNHEY and CDR2 SVGAGI come from the germline V gene. DNA for the CDR3: TGTGCCAGCAGTTATAACCTCGGCAAGTACAATGAGCAGTTCTTC. Protein: CASSYNLGKYNEQFF.

The genes are TRBV10-3 and TRBJ2-7, with D unclear. CDR3 length equals 16 residues. Germline V gene data show CDR1 as ENHRY and CDR2 as SYGVKD. Trimming cost V 7 bases and J 5 bases, with 24 bases left between them. CDR3 loop: CAIKEGGWADPHEQYF. The CDR3 bases are TGTGCCATCAAAGAAGGTGGGTGGGCGGACCCACACGAGCAGTACTTC.

This sequence joins TRBV5-1 and TRBJ1-4; no clear D gene. Trimming took off 1 base at V and 5 bases at J, with 9 bases between the two ends. This CDR3 has 14 amino acids. The germline CDR1 and CDR2 sequences are SGHRS and YFSETQ. The CDR3 region is CASSLQSPNEKLFF. DNA of the CDR3: TGCGCCAGCAGCTTGCAGTCTCCGAATGAAAAACTGTTTTTT. Looking up the rest from reference TRBV5-1 and TRBJ1-4 gives the full variable domain: KAGVTQTPRYLIKTRGQQVTLSCSPISGHRSVSWYQQTPGQGLQFLFEYFSETQRNKGNFPGRFSGRQFSNSRSEMNVSTLELGDSALYLCASSLQSPNEKLFFGSGTQLSVL.

Here the CDR3 DNA reads TGTGCCAGCAGTGGGACTAGCGGGAGGTGGTACGAGCAGTACTTC. It yields the protein CASSGTSGRWYEQYF. The gene calls are TRBV2 and TRBJ2-7; TRBD2 matches 14 bases. CDR3 length: 15 residues. Per the germline V gene, CDR1 is SNHLY and CDR2 is FYNNEI. J gave up 4 bases and V 4 bases, and 3 bases lay outside the gene matches. Variable domain in full (rest from reference TRBV2 and TRBJ2-7): EPEVTQTPSHQVTQMGQEVILRCVPISNHLYFYWYRQILGQKVEFLVSFYNNEISEKSEIFDDQFSVERPDGSNFTLKIRSTKLEDSAMYFCASSGTSGRWYEQYFGPGTRLTVT.

This clone has more than one count but fewer than ten. The gene calls are TRBV10-3 and TRBJ1-1; D is unresolved. This CDR3 is 12 amino acids long. The germline V gene encodes CDR1 ENHRY and CDR2 SYGVKD. The V and J ends lost 10 bases and 1 base respectively, with 10 bases between them. For the CDR3, the DNA is TGTGCCACCAGCGGGTCGAACACTGAAGCTTTCTTT. Translated: CATSGSNTEAFF.

This rearrangement joins TRBV5-1 to TRBJ2-6; 9 positions match TRBD1. The CDR3 loop spans 18 amino acids. CDR1 SGHRS and CDR2 YFSETQ come from the germline V gene. The V segment lost 3 bases and the J segment 0 bases; nucleotides outside the gene matches: 7. The chain's CDR3 is CASSSGTGWASGANVLTF. DNA for the CDR3: TGCGCCAGCAGCTCTGGGACAGGGTGGGCCTCTGGGGCCAACGTCCTGACTTTC.

The rearrangement joins TRBV5-1 to TRBJ2-3; D gene uncertain. V gave up 1 base and J gave up 1 base, with 4 bases separating them. This CDR3 spans 13 amino acids. The germline gives CDR1 SGHRS, CDR2 YFSETQ. The CDR3 sequence: CASSLTGTDTQYF. CDR3 in DNA: TGCGCCAGCAGCTTGACTGGCACAGATACGCAGTATTTT.

The CDR3 reads CASSLRQGVTGELFF. The DNA of the CDR3 is TGTGCCAGCAGTTTGAGACAGGGTGTTACCGGGGAGCTGTTTTTT. The chain links TRBV7-8 to TRBJ2-2; 7 bases match TRBD1. V shed 6 bases and J 5 bases; nucleotides not matched to a gene: 9. CDR1 SGHVS and CDR2 FQNEAQ come from the germline V gene. This CDR3 spans 15 amino acids.

The gene calls are TRBV11-3 and TRBJ2-2; D is perhaps TRBD2 (6 bases). The CDR3 loop spans 15 amino acids. The germline gives CDR1 SGHNT, CDR2 YENEEA. The germline V and J ends were trimmed by 2 bases and 3 bases, with 10 bases remaining between them. This CDR3 is CASSLRLGDTGELFF. The CDR3 nucleotides read TGTGCCAGCAGCTTACGACTAGGGGACACCGGGGAGCTGTTTTTT.

V is TRBV6-5 and J is TRBJ2-5; D call uncertain. Trimming took off 4 bases at V and 2 bases at J, with 2 bases between the two ends. The V gene's germline CDR1 is MNHEY and CDR2 SVGAGI. This CDR3 region has 11 residues. The CDR3, as DNA: TGTGCCAGCAGTTTTCAAGAGACCCAGTACTTC. Translation gives CASSFQETQYF.

The chain employs TRBV19 and TRBJ2-4, with unresolved D. The V end was cut by 5 bases, the J end by 6 bases, with 11 bases between. CDR3 length equals 13 residues. Germline-derived CDR1 and CDR2 are LNHDA and SQIVND (reference sequence). DNA of the CDR3: TGTGCCAGTAGTCCCAGGAATGTAAACATTCAGTACTTC. It codes for CASSPRNVNIQYF.

The rearrangement links TRBV5-1 to TRBJ2-6; D is unresolved. This CDR3 contains 17 residues. From germline, CDR1 is SGHRS and CDR2 YFSETQ. V was trimmed by 0 bases and J by 0 bases, leaving 10 bases between them. The CDR3 nucleotides read TGCGCCAGCAGCTTGGACAGTTTTAGCTCTGGGGCCAACGTCCTGACTTTC. Protein: CASSLDSFSSGANVLTF.

This clone occurred many times. In the same sample, other DNA sequences code for this CDR3. The rearrangement joins TRBV7-9 to TRBJ1-1, with a weak D call TRBD1 (5 bases). Germline V gene lookup returns CDR1 SEHNR and CDR2 FQNEAQ (reference sequence). Trimming left V 2 bases short and J 3 bases short, with 10 bases between. The CDR3 has 14 amino acids. CDR3 residues: CASSLRQGDTEAFF. Written as DNA, the CDR3 is TGTGCCAGCAGCTTACGGCAGGGAGACACTGAAGCTTTCTTT.

On this clone itself: A much larger clone differs from this one at a single base, so this may be a read error. The same CDR3 also results from other DNA sequences found in this sample. The V gene is TRBV7-2, the J gene TRBJ2-5; D remains ambiguous. Looked up from germline, CDR1 is SGHTA and CDR2 is FQGNSA. The V end lost 2 bases, the J end lost 3 bases, and 1 base lay between the germline ends. The CDR3 runs to 11 residues. Here the CDR3 reads CASSLKETQYF. CDR3 in DNA: TGTGCCAGCAGCTTAAAAGAGACCCAGTACTTC.